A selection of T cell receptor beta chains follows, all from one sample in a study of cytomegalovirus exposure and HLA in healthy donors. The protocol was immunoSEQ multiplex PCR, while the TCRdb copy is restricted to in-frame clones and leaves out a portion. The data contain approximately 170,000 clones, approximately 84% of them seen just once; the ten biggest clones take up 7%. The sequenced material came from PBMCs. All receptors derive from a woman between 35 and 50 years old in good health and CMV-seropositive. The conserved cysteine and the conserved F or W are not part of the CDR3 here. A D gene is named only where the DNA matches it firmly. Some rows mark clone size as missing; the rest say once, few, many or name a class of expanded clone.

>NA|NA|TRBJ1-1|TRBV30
AWRRTVNTEAF
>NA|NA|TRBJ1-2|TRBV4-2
ASSQDSEGYT
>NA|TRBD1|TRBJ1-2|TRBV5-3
ARSSTDRGRDGYT
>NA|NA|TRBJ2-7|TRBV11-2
ASSRLPYEQY
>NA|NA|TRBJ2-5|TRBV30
AWNLGSKETQY
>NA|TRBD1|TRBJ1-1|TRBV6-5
ASSLGQGSTEAF
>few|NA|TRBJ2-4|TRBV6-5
ASSYNEGAAKNIQY
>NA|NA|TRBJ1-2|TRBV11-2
ASSLSGSHYGYT
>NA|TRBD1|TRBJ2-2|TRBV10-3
AISESDRYTGELF
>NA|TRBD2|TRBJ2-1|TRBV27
ASSTGGGVKYNEQF
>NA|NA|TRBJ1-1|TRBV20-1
SASYGTEAF
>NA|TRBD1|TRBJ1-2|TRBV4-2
ASSQAGQANGYT
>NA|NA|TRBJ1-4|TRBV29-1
SVAGWGEKLF
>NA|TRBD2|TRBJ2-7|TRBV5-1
ASRASGTYEQY
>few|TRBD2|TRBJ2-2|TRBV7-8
ASSSTRGGWRGGLNTGELF
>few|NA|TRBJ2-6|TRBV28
ASSFWGHTPGANGLT
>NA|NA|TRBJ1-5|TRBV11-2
ASSLQGWQPQH
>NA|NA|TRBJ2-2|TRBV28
ATFQSHGELF
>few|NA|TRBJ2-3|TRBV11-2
ASSPGTSTDTQY
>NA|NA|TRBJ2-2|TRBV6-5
ASRRVQGELF
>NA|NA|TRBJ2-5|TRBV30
AWSALGLQETQY
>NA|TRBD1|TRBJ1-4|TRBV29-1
SVADGTGPNEKLF
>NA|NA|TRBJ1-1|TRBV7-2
ASSLRQVLPEAF
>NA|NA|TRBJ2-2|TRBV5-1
ATETGANTGELF
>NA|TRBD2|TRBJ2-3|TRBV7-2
ASSTGLAGATDTQY
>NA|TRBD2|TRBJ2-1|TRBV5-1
ASSLDPLAGGLNEQF
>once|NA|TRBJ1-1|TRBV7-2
ASSLVFNSEAF
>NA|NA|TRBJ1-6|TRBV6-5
ASRGGFDNSPLH
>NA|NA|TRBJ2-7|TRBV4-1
ASSQDLFQDPF
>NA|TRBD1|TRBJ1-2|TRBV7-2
ASSFRTGIIFDGYT
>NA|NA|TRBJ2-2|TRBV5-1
ASSWAVRDTGELF
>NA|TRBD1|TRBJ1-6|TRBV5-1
ASSTLRDSYSPLH
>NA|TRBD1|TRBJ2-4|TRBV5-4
ASSLTGGPKNIQY
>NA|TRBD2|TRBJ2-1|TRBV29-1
SGRRTSGGLSYNEQF
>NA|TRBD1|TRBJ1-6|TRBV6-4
ASRGQGNSPLH
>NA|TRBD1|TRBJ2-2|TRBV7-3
ASSPTTGGTGELF
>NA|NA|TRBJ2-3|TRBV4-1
ASSQDHGQVTDTQY
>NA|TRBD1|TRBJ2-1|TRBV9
ASSVATGGDEQF
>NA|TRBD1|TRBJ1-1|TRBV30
AWGTGFDAF
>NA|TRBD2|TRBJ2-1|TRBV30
AWSRLAGGNEQF
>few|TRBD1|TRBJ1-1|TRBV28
ASANHRDRGPAF
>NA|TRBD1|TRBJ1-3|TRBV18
ASSLSGTGGLSGNTIY
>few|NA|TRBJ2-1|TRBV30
AWRANEQF
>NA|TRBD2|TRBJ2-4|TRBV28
ASSFAWQRPDLAVAKNIQY
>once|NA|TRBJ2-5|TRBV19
ASSISARQDQETQY
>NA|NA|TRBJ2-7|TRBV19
ASSIDRQTGHEQY
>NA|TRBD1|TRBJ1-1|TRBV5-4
ASSLDRGPNTEAF
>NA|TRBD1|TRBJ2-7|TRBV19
ASRTGTGGNEQY